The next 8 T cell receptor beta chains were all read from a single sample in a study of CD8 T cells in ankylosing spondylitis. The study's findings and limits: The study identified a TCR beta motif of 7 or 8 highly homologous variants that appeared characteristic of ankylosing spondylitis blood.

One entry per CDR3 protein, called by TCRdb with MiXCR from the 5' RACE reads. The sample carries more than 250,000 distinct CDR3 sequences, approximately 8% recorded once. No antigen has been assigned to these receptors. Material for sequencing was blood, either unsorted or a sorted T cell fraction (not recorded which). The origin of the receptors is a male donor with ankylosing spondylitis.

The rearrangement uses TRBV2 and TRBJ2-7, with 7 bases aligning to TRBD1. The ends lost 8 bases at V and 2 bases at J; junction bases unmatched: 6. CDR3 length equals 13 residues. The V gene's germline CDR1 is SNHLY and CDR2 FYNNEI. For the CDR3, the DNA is TGTGCCAGCCGAAGGGACAGCACCTACGAGCAGTACTTC. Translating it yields CASRRDSTYEQYF.

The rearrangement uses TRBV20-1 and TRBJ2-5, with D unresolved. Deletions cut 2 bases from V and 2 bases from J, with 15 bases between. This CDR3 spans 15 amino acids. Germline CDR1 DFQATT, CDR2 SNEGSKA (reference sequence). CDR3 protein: CSARIPGVRQETQYF. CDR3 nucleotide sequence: TGCAGTGCTAGAATACCTGGGGTTAGGCAAGAGACCCAGTACTTC.

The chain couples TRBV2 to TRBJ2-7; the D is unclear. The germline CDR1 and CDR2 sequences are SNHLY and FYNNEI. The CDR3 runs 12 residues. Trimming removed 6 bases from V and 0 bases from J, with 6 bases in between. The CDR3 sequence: CASSEYSYEQYF. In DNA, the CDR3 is TGTGCCAGCAGCGAATACTCCTACGAGCAGTACTTC.

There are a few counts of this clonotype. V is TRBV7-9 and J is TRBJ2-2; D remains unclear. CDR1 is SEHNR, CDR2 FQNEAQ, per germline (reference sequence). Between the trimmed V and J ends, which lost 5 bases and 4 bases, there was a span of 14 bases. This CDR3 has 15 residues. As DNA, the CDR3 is TGTGCCAGCAGCCCCCCCCTCAGGTCCACCGGGGAGCTGTTTTTT. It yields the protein CASSPPLRSTGELFF.

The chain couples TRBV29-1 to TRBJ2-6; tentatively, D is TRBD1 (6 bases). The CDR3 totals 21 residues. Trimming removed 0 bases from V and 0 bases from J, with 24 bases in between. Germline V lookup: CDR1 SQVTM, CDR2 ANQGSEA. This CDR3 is CSVEDQGQERGGFSGANVLTF. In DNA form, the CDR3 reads TGCAGCGTTGAAGACCAGGGGCAAGAACGCGGCGGATTCTCTGGGGCCAACGTCCTGACTTTC.

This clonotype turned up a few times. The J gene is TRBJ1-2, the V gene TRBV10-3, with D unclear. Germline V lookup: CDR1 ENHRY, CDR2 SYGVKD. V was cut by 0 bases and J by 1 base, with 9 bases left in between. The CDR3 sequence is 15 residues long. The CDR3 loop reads CAISESPTINYGYTF. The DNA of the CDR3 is TGTGCCATCAGTGAGTCCCCGACTATTAACTATGGCTACACCTTC.

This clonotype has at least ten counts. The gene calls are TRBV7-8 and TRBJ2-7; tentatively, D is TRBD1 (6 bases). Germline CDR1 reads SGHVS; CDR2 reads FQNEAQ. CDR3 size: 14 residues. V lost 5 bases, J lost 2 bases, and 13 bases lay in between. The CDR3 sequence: CASSHLGATYEQYF. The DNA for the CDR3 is TGTGCCAGCAGCCATTTGGGGGCAACCTACGAGCAGTACTTC.

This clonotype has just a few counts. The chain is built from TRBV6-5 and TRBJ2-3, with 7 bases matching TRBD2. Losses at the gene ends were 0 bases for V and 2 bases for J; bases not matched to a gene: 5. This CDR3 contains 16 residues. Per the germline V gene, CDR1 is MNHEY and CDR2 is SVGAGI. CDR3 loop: CASSYSSSGYTDTQYF. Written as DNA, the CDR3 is TGTGCCAGCAGTTACTCGTCTAGCGGCTACACAGATACGCAGTATTTT.